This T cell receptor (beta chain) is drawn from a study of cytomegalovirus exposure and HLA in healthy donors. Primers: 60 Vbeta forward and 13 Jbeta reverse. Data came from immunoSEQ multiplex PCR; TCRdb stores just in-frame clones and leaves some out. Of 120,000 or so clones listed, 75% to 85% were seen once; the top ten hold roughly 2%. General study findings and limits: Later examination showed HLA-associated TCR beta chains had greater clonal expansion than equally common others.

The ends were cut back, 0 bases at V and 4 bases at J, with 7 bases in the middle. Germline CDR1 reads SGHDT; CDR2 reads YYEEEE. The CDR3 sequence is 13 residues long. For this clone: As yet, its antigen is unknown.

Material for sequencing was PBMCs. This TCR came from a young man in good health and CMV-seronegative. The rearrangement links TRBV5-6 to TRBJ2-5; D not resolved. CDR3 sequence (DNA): TGTGCCAGCAGCTTGGCCGGGTTAGAGACCCAGTACTTC. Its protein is CASSLAGLETQYF.